The 17 T cell receptor beta chains given below trace back to one sample, sequenced in a study of blood T cell repertoires in COVID-19. Assay: immunoSEQ multiplex PCR; the TCRdb copy retains only in-frame clones and omits some. The sample lists 89,000 or so clones, around 85% seen once, with around 12% in the top ten. The sequenced sample was peripheral blood. Receptors originate from a human donor in a cohort sampled during active COVID-19.

The sample holds one count of this clone. The rearrangement joins TRBV9 to TRBJ2-3; 7 bases align to TRBD2. CDR1 is SGDLS, CDR2 YYNGEE, per germline. The CDR3 totals 15 residues. The ends lost 7 bases at V and 3 bases at J; junction bases unmatched: 11. CDR3 sequence (DNA): TGTGCCAGCGGGAGACTAGCCCTGGGTACAGATACGCAGTATTTT. Residues: CASGRLALGTDTQYF.

Note on this clone: A junction boundary mismatches the germline segment, possibly from a read error. The genes are TRBV28 and TRBJ2-7, with 9 bases that match TRBD2. The CDR3 sequence is 15 residues long. Germline CDR1 and CDR2: MDHEN and SYDVKM. The CDR3 nucleotides read TGTGCCAGCAGCCCGACCGGGACTAGCTCCCACGAGCAGTACTTC. Amino acid sequence: CASSPTGTSSHEQYF.

The table lists this clone with a few counts. The chain links TRBV27 to TRBJ1-5, with 7 bases lining up with TRBD1. The J segment lost 7 bases and the V segment lost 6 bases, leaving 12 bases of the junction unmatched. The CDR3 spans 15 residues. Germline V gene data show CDR1 as MNHEY and CDR2 as SMNVEV (reference sequence). CDR3 sequence: CASSLTGVAGQPQHF. The DNA of the CDR3 is TGTGCCAGCAGCCTCACAGGGGTCGCAGGGCAGCCCCAGCATTTT.

The V call is TRBV7-2, the J call TRBJ2-7, with 9 bases aligning to TRBD2. This CDR3 comprises 17 residues. V shed 5 bases and J 0 bases; nucleotides not matched to a gene: 11. Germline loops: CDR1 SGHTA, CDR2 FQGNSA. CDR3: CASSARRLAGTSYEQYF. The CDR3, as DNA: TGTGCCAGCAGCGCGCGGCGCCTAGCGGGGACCTCCTACGAGCAGTACTTC.

This clone was counted a single time. J is TRBJ1-2 and V is TRBV4-2, with 8 bases aligning to TRBD1. CDR3 length equals 15 residues. Germline lookup yields CDR1 LGHNA and CDR2 YNFKEQ. Trimming removed 3 bases from V and 7 bases from J; junction bases left unmatched: 10. CDR3 sequence reads: CASSQAGTGPLGYTF. CDR3 nucleotide sequence: TGTGCCAGCAGCCAGGCCGGGACAGGCCCCCTTGGCTACACCTTC.

The chain employs TRBV7-9 and TRBJ1-1, with 7 bases that match TRBD1. This CDR3 is built from 15 residues. The V gene end was trimmed by 5 bases and the J gene end by 3 bases; junction bases not matched to a gene: 9. Germline loops: CDR1 SEHNR, CDR2 FQNEAQ (reference sequence). The CDR3 sequence: CASSQTGLVDTEAFF. The CDR3 DNA follows: TGTGCCAGCAGCCAGACAGGGTTGGTCGACACTGAAGCTTTCTTT.

The chain has TRBV18 and TRBJ2-5, with 8 positions matching TRBD2. Germline lookup yields CDR1 KGHSH and CDR2 LQKENI. The V and J ends lost 6 bases and 9 bases, in that order; junction bases with no gene match: 15. This CDR3 is built from 15 residues. CDR3 loop: CASSSAGTSPLAQYF. The CDR3 DNA sequence: TGTGCCAGCTCGTCGGCCGGGACTAGTCCCCTGGCCCAGTACTTC.

This chain connects TRBV4-3 to TRBJ1-2, with TRBD1 identical over 10 bases. V dropped 0 bases and J dropped 5; count of bases not matched to a gene: 3. The germline CDR1 and CDR2 sequences are LGHNA and YSLEER. The CDR3 totals 15 residues. CDR3 residues: CASSQEPGQGYGYTF. The CDR3 bases are TGCGCCAGCAGCCAAGAACCGGGACAGGGGTATGGCTACACCTTC.

The V gene is TRBV5-6, the J gene TRBJ2-1; 7 nucleotides agree with TRBD2. Per germline, CDR1 SGHDT and CDR2 YYEEEE. The trim removed 1 base at V and 9 bases at J, leaving 1 base unmatched. CDR3 size: 12 residues. CDR3 in DNA: TGTGCCAGCAGCTTGTTAGCGGGTGAGCAGTTCTTC. Residues: CASSLLAGEQFF.

The genes are TRBV1 and TRBJ2-3; whether TRBD2, the table's D call, matches the DNA was not checked. TRBV1 is annotated as a pseudogene. The CDR3 totals 20 residues. The CDR3 DNA follows: TGCACCAGCAGCCAAGGACACGCCGGGAGGCTCCCCCCAACCGCAGATACGCAGTATTTT. Protein product: CTSSQGHAGRLPPTADTQYF.

The J gene is TRBJ1-1, the V gene TRBV5-6, with D possibly TRBD1 on 5 matching bases. The CDR3 sequence is 13 residues long. Germline CDR1 is SGHDT and CDR2 is YYEEEE. Between the trimmed V and J ends, which lost 3 bases and 11 bases, there was a span of 17 bases. CDR3 amino acids: CASSSGTRGGAFF. In nucleotides, the CDR3 is TGTGCCAGCAGCTCAGGCACAAGGGGTGGGGCTTTCTTT. Based on the CDR3 plus reference TRBV5-6 and TRBJ1-1, the full variable domain is DAGVTQSPTHLIKTRGQQVTLRCSPKSGHDTVSWYQQALGQGPQFIFQYYEEEERQRGNFPDRFSGHQFPNYSSELNVNALLLGDSALYLCASSSGTRGGAFFGQGTRLTVV.

J is TRBJ1-2 and V is TRBV30, with D possibly being TRBD1 (5 bases). Germline values: CDR1 GTSNPN, CDR2 SVGIG (reference sequence). Trimming stripped 2 bases from V and 8 bases from J, with 6 bases between. The CDR3 runs to 10 residues. CDR3 in DNA: TGTGCCTGGAGTCGGGGGGGCTACACCTTC. Protein product: CAWSRGGYTF.

The chain recombines TRBV21-1 with TRBJ1-6. TRBV21-1 is a pseudogene locus. The CDR3 has 15 residues. CDR3 sequence reads: CASSKARGGGSPLHF. In DNA, the CDR3 is TGTGCCAGCAGCAAAGCACGCGGGGGAGGGTCACCCCTCCACTTT.

CDR3 DNA: TGTGCCAGCAGCCTTATGCCCGGACAGGGCTACGAGCAGTACTTC. Translation gives CASSLMPGQGYEQYF. The rearrangement uses TRBV7-2 and TRBJ2-7; TRBD1 aligns across 8 bases. CDR3 length equals 15 residues. J was trimmed by 3 bases and V by 5 bases; bases with no gene match: 9. Germline V gene lookup returns CDR1 SGHTA and CDR2 FQGNSA.

For this clone: A junction boundary mismatches the germline segment, possibly from a read error. The CDR3 bases are TGTGCCAGCAGTTCTCACGGCCAGGGCAAGCAGCCCCAGCATTTT. This encodes CASSSHGQGKQPQHF. The chain has TRBV6-5 and TRBJ1-5; a possible D gene is TRBD1 (5 bases). CDR3 length: 15 residues. The germline CDR1 and CDR2 sequences are MNHEY and SVGAGI.

This rearrangement joins TRBV24-1 to TRBJ1-5; perhaps TRBD1 as D (5 bases). V dropped 12 bases and J dropped 9 bases, with 29 bases sitting between them. Germline V CDR1 and CDR2: KGHDR, SFDVKD. The CDR3 sequence is 16 residues long. The CDR3 here is CAAYPRGPWSLGPQHF. The CDR3 region has the DNA TGTGCCGCCTACCCTAGGGGCCCCTGGAGTTTAGGGCCCCAGCATTTT.

V gene TRBV6-5 combines with J gene TRBJ2-7; 10 bases align to TRBD1. Trimming cost V 6 bases and J 2 bases; bases outside gene matches: 4. Germline CDR1 is MNHEY and CDR2 is SVGAGI. This CDR3 has 14 residues. Written as DNA, the CDR3 is TGTGCCAGCAGCATCGACAGGGGGCCCTACGAGCAGTACTTC. It encodes CASSIDRGPYEQYF.